This is a list of T cell receptor beta chains from one sample in a study of long-term antiretroviral therapy in people with HIV. The repertoire was sequenced with immunoSEQ multiplex PCR; TCRdb's copy has only in-frame clones and lacks some. The table has roughly 20,000 clones, 78% seen once. Sequenced material: unsorted PBMCs, taken at the start of antiretroviral therapy, before treatment. The receptors here all came from a woman aged 40 to 50 with HIV. Both conserved end residues are part of each CDR3. D genes are given only for firm matches. Clone sizes are given selectively: once, few, many, or a class where the clone is expanded.

>TRBJ2-2|TRBV19|12|.|TRBD2
TGTGCCAGTAGGGGAGGGGCCGGGGAGCTGTTTTTT
CASRGGAGELFF
>TRBJ1-2|TRBV18|13|.|.
TGTGCCAGCTCATCACCGGGGAAAAATGGCTACACCTTC
CASSSPGKNGYTF
>TRBJ2-7|TRBV28|15|.|TRBD1
TGTGCCAGCAGTACGGGACAGGGCTTCTCCTACGAGCAGTACTTC
CASSTGQGFSYEQYF
>TRBJ2-4|TRBV11-2|16|.|.
TGTGCCAGCAGCCCCAATCCTCTTATAGCCAAAAACATTCAGTACTTC
CASSPNPLIAKNIQYF
>TRBJ2-7|TRBV7-9|15|few|TRBD1
TGTGCCAGCAGCCGAATGACAGGGGTGATCCACGAGCAGTACTTC
CASSRMTGVIHEQYF
>TRBJ1-2|TRBV30|13|few|TRBD1
TGTGCCTCCGCCGGACAGGGAAACTATGGCTACACCTTC
CASAGQGNYGYTF
>TRBJ1-2|TRBV19|12|.|.
TGTGCCAGTACAGGGGTGAGCTATGGCTACACCTTC
CASTGVSYGYTF
>TRBJ2-7|TRBV19|16|once|TRBD1
TGTGCCAGTAGTGTGCTCGACAGGGGGACTATTTACGAGCAGTACTTC
CASSVLDRGTIYEQYF
>TRBJ1-2|TRBV28|12|.|.
TGTGCCAGCAGTCCAGGGTCTCGCGGCTACACCTTC
CASSPGSRGYTF
>TRBJ2-2|TRBV5-5|16|.|TRBD2
TGTGCCAGCAGCACCTGGGGGGGATCCAACACCGGGGAGCTGTTTTTT
CASSTWGGSNTGELFF
>TRBJ2-7|TRBV10-3|14|.|TRBD2
TGTGCCATCTCTCCTAGCGGGGACTCCTACGAGCAGTACTTC
CAISPSGDSYEQYF
>TRBJ1-3|TRBV5-4|16|.|.
TGTGCCAGCACCTCCGGGACACGGGTCTCTGGAAACACCATATATTTT
CASTSGTRVSGNTIYF
>TRBJ2-7|TRBV19|13|large|TRBD1
TGTGCCAGTAGTAGGGACAGGACCTACGAGCAGTACTTC
CASSRDRTYEQYF
>TRBJ1-4|TRBV15|17|.|.
TGTGCCACCAGCAGAGCTATTGGGACTGCAACTAATGAAAAACTGTTTTTT
CATSRAIGTATNEKLFF
>TRBJ2-5|TRBV7-9|15|.|TRBD2
TGTGCCAGCAGCCGGGCTGAAAGCGGGGTCAGGACCCAGTACTTC
CASSRAESGVRTQYF